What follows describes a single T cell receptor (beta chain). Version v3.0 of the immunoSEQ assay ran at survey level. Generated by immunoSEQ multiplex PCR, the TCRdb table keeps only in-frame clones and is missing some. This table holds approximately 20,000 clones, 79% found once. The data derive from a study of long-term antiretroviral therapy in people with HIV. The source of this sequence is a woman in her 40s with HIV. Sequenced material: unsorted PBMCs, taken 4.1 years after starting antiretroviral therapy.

CDR3 in DNA: TGCAGCGTTGAGGGACGGCTGAACACTGAAGCTTTCTTT. Its protein is CSVEGRLNTEAFF. J is TRBJ1-1 and V is TRBV29-1, with TRBD1 as a possible D gene (5 bases). Germline values: CDR1 SQVTM, CDR2 ANQGSEA. The V end was cut by 3 bases, the J end by 0 bases, with 8 bases between. The CDR3 covers 13 residues. Full variable domain (outside the CDR3, taken from reference TRBV29-1 and TRBJ1-1): SAVISQKPSRDICQRGTSLTIQCQVDSQVTMMFWYRQQPGQSLTLIATANQGSEATYESGFVIDKFPISRPNLTFSTLTVSNMSPEDSSIYLCSVEGRLNTEAFFGQGTRLTVV.